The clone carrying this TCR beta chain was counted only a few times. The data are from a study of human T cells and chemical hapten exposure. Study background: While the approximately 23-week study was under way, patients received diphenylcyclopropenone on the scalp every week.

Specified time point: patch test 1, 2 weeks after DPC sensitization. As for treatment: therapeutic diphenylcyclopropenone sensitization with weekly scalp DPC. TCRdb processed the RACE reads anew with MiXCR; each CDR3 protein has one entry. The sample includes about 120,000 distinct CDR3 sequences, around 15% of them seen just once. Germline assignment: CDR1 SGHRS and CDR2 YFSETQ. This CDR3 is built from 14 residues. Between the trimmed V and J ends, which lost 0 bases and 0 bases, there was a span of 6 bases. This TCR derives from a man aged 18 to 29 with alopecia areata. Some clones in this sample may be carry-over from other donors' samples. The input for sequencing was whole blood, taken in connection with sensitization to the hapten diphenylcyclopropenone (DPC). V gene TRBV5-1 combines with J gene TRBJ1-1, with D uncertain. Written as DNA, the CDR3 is TGCGCCAGCAGCTTGGAGGGCGTGAACACTGAAGCTTTCTTT. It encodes CASSLEGVNTEAFF.